Each of the 26 T cell receptor beta chains below was sequenced from the same sample in a study of a mutant IDH1 vaccine in newly diagnosed glioma. Sequencing was performed with immunoSEQ multiplex PCR; in TCRdb, only in-frame clones are kept and a portion is missing. This repertoire shows around 53,000 clones, approximately 88% found once; its top ten account for 3.5% to 4.5%. These receptors' targets are unknown. Time point meaning: week 47, end of study. Alongside topical imiquimod, each dose of vaccine comprised 300 ug of mutant IDH1 20-mer peptide. The sample here was PBMCs, taken from a glioma patient whose treatment included an IDH1 peptide vaccine. The receptor set was obtained from a woman in her 30s with glioma. Some clones in this sample may be carry-over from other donors' samples.

This chain links TRBV5-4 with TRBJ2-1; 7 bases are shared with TRBD2. There are 16 residues in the CDR3. Germline V lookup: CDR1 SGHNT, CDR2 YYREEE (reference sequence). The trim removed 3 bases at V and 5 bases at J, leaving 11 bases unmatched. Written as DNA, the CDR3 is TGTGCCAGCAGCTGGGGTCAGGGCGGGAGAAACAATGAGCAGTTCTTC. It specifies CASSWGQGGRNNEQFF. Full variable domain (missing parts from reference TRBV5-4 and TRBJ2-1): ETGVTQSPTHLIKTRGQQVTLRCSSQSGHNTVSWYQQALGQGPQFIFQYYREEENGRGNFPPRFSGLQFPNYSSELNVNALELDDSALYLCASSWGQGGRNNEQFFGPGTRLTVL.

The chain combines TRBV7-9 with TRBJ1-2; 9 bases map to TRBD1. This CDR3 has 16 residues. Germline-derived CDR1 and CDR2 are SEHNR and FQNEAQ (reference sequence). Trimming at V came to 3 bases and at J to 7 bases, leaving 12 bases not matched to a gene. The CDR3 reads CASSLLLTGGIVGYTF. CDR3 in DNA: TGTGCCAGCAGCTTGCTCCTGACAGGGGGGATAGTTGGCTACACCTTC. The complete variable domain, with remaining parts taken from reference TRBV7-9 and TRBJ1-2, reads DTGVSQNPRHKITKRGQNVTFRCDPISEHNRLYWYRQTLGQGPEFLTYFQNEAQLEKSRLLSDRFSAERPKGSFSTLEIQRTEQGDSAMYLCASSLLLTGGIVGYTFGSGTRLTVV.

This chain joins TRBV9 and TRBJ2-3; 7 bases agree with TRBD1. Germline assignment: CDR1 SGDLS and CDR2 YYNGEE. V dropped 3 bases and J dropped 0; count of bases not matched to a gene: 4. This CDR3 is built from 15 residues. CDR3 protein: CASSGTGFSTDTQYF. The CDR3 DNA reads TGTGCCAGCAGCGGGACAGGTTTTAGCACAGATACGCAGTATTTT.

The CDR3 loop reads CASSRGQGRETQYF. Here the CDR3 DNA reads TGTGCCAGCAGCCGGGGACAGGGGCGTGAGACCCAGTACTTC. The J gene is TRBJ2-5, the V gene TRBV14; the match to TRBD1 covers 10 bases. This CDR3 contains 14 residues. V trimming: 4 bases; J trimming: 5 bases; junction bases outside the gene matches: 4. Germline V gene sequence: CDR1 SGHDN, CDR2 FVKESK.

The chain combines TRBV9 with TRBJ2-2, with 9 nucleotides matching TRBD2. Germline lookup yields CDR1 SGDLS and CDR2 YYNGEE. Trimming removed 4 bases from V and 1 base from J; junction bases left unmatched: 8. The CDR3 consists of 17 residues. The CDR3 region has the DNA TGTGCCAGCAGCCCACCAGGACTAGCGTGGAACACCGGGGAGCTGTTTTTT. Residues: CASSPPGLAWNTGELFF.

The rearrangement links TRBV30 to TRBJ2-4, with a tentative D call TRBD2 (5 bases). Germline V gene sequence: CDR1 GTSNPN, CDR2 SVGIG (reference sequence). V was cut by 2 bases and J by 0 bases, with 17 bases left in between. CDR3 length equals 17 residues. CDR3 protein: CAWSNRGLGIAKNIQYF. CDR3 sequence (DNA): TGTGCCTGGAGTAACCGAGGACTCGGGATAGCCAAAAACATTCAGTACTTC.

The rearrangement joins TRBV21-1 to TRBJ2-3; the tabulated D call, TRBD1, remains unverified against the DNA. TRBV21-1 is tagged as a pseudogene. This CDR3 has 16 residues. In DNA form, the CDR3 reads TGTGCCAGCAGCACCCCGGGACAGGGGCGCACAGATACGCAGTATTTT. This sequence encodes CASSTPGQGRTDTQYF.

The chain joins TRBV27 to TRBJ2-3, with 9 nucleotides matching TRBD2. J lost 3 bases, V lost 0 bases, and 1 base had no gene match. CDR1 is MNHEY and CDR2 is SMNVEV in the germline V gene (reference sequence). The CDR3 has 15 amino acids. For the CDR3, the DNA is TGTGCCAGCAGTTTATCTCTAGCGGGGACAGATACGCAGTATTTT. Translating it yields CASSLSLAGTDTQYF.

The J gene is TRBJ2-1, the V gene TRBV5-1; no firm D call. V was shortened by 0 bases and J by 0 bases, with 13 bases between the two germline ends. This CDR3 comprises 17 residues. Looked up from germline, CDR1 is SGHRS and CDR2 is YFSETQ. The CDR3 bases are TGCGCCAGCAGCTTGGACCAAGCCAGGAGCTCCTACAATGAGCAGTTCTTC. It codes for CASSLDQARSSYNEQFF.

The chain carries TRBV19 and TRBJ2-7, with 9 positions matching TRBD1. Trimming took 9 bases from V and 2 from J; bases not matched to a gene: 5. The CDR3 consists of 13 residues. Germline CDR1 LNHDA, CDR2 SQIVND (reference sequence). The CDR3 nucleotides are TGTGCCAGCCGGGACAGGGCGACCTACGAGCAGTACTTC. This gives the protein CASRDRATYEQYF.

This chain uses TRBV5-1 with TRBJ2-7; D is unclear. The CDR3 runs 11 residues. Trimming stripped 3 bases from V and 9 bases from J, with 10 bases between. Germline V gene sequence: CDR1 SGHRS, CDR2 YFSETQ. The CDR3 bases are TGCGCCAGCAGCTCGGACCGCCGGCAGTACTTC. Its protein is CASSSDRRQYF.

This clone was seen only a few times. The gene calls are TRBV19 and TRBJ1-1; no firm D call. V gave up 4 bases and J gave up 0 bases, with 6 bases separating them. The CDR3 has 13 residues. Germline loops: CDR1 LNHDA, CDR2 SQIVND (reference sequence). This chain's CDR3 is CASSRQVNTEAFF. CDR3 nucleotide sequence: TGTGCCAGTAGTAGGCAGGTGAACACTGAAGCTTTCTTT.

This clone was detected only once. V and J are TRBV6-6 and TRBJ2-7, with 10 nucleotides matching TRBD2. Germline-derived CDR1 and CDR2 are MNHNY and SVGAGI (reference sequence). Unmatched junction bases numbered 2, after V lost 5 bases and J lost 4 bases. The CDR3 covers 13 residues. The CDR3 bases are TGTGCCAGCAGTAATAGCGGGAGGTACGAGCAGTACTTC. This sequence encodes CASSNSGRYEQYF.

The chain carries TRBV5-4 and TRBJ2-5, with D perhaps matching TRBD1 (6 bases). The V and J ends lost 7 bases and 12 bases respectively, with 22 bases between them. This CDR3 spans 13 amino acids. Germline CDR1 SGHNT, CDR2 YYREEE (reference sequence). The CDR3 loop is CASSLGQTGKEYF. The CDR3 coding sequence is TGTGCCAGCTCCCTAGGACAGACCGGGAAGGAGTACTTC.

The chain couples TRBV7-6 to TRBJ2-7, with 13 bases matching TRBD2. From germline, CDR1 is SGHVS and CDR2 FNYEAQ. V dropped 5 bases and J dropped 3; count of bases not matched to a gene: 4. The CDR3 covers 15 residues. The DNA of the CDR3 is TGTGCCAGCAGCGCCGGGACTAGCGGGGACTACGAGCAGTACTTC. Its translation: CASSAGTSGDYEQYF.

For this clone: Compared with germline, one end of the junction differs, possibly owing to a read error. The chain is built from TRBV7-9 and TRBJ2-3; 10 positions match TRBD2. Germline CDR1 is SEHNR and CDR2 is FQNEAQ (reference sequence). This CDR3 contains 16 residues. Here the CDR3 DNA reads TGTGCCAGCAGCCTAGCACTAGCGGGGAGCACAGATACGCAGTATTTT. It codes for CASSLALAGSTDTQYF. Supplemented by reference TRBV7-9 and TRBJ2-3, the full variable domain reads DTGVSQNPRHKITKRGQNVTFRCDPISEHNRLYWYRQTLGQGPEFLTYFQNEAQLEKSRLLSDRFSAERPKGSFSTLEIQRTEQGDSAMYLCASSLALAGSTDTQYFGPGTRLTVL.

The chain couples TRBV6-6 to TRBJ2-1, with D unresolved. V dropped 0 bases and J dropped 9 bases, with 9 bases sitting between them. This CDR3 comprises 13 residues. Germline CDR1 MNHNY, CDR2 SVGAGI (reference sequence). CDR3 DNA: TGTGCCAGCAGTTACTCGAGATATGGTGAGCAGTTCTTC. Encoded protein: CASSYSRYGEQFF.

V is TRBV7-9 and J is TRBJ1-4; D not resolved. The CDR3 is 16 residues long. Trimming took off 1 base at V and 4 bases at J, with 13 bases between the two ends. In germline, CDR1 is SEHNR, CDR2 FQNEAQ (reference sequence). CDR3 in DNA: TGTGCCAGCAGCTTAGGACTTCGACGCCTTAATGAAAAACTGTTTTTT. It codes for CASSLGLRRLNEKLFF. Supplemented by reference TRBV7-9 and TRBJ1-4, the full variable domain reads DTGVSQNPRHKITKRGQNVTFRCDPISEHNRLYWYRQTLGQGPEFLTYFQNEAQLEKSRLLSDRFSAERPKGSFSTLEIQRTEQGDSAMYLCASSLGLRRLNEKLFFGSGTQLSVL.

CDR3 amino acids: CASGLPLTGGADTQYF. CDR3 nucleotide sequence: TGTGCTAGTGGTTTGCCGCTAACAGGGGGCGCAGATACGCAGTATTTT. V is TRBV12-5 and J is TRBJ2-3, with TRBD1 identical over 9 bases. CDR3 size: 16 residues. J lost 4 bases, V lost 2 bases, and 7 bases had no gene match. Germline-derived CDR1 and CDR2 are LGHNT and FRNRAP.

A few counts support this clone. This chain uses TRBV6-1 with TRBJ1-5; D remains unclear. CDR1 and CDR2 from the germline V gene are MNHNS and SASEGT. This CDR3 comprises 13 residues. With 2 bases removed from V and 7 bases from J, the gap between germline ends came to 9 bases. The CDR3 nucleotides read TGTGCCAGCAGTGAAACTCTGAGGCAGCCCCAGCATTTT. It specifies CASSETLRQPQHF.

The V gene is TRBV27, the J gene TRBJ2-1; D uncertain. The CDR3 is 15 amino acids. Germline CDR1 MNHEY, CDR2 SMNVEV (reference sequence). V lost 3 bases and J lost 7, with 16 bases in between. CDR3: CASSFSAGRANEQFF. The CDR3 DNA reads TGTGCCAGCAGTTTTTCGGCTGGAAGAGCTAATGAGCAGTTCTTC.

The chain links TRBV5-1 to TRBJ1-1; no clear D gene. V was clipped by 4 bases and J by 0 bases, with 13 bases between them. Germline lookup yields CDR1 SGHRS and CDR2 YFSETQ. The CDR3 length is 15 residues. The CDR3 DNA reads as TGCGCCAGCAGCGTAGCGGCAGCCATGAACACTGAAGCTTTCTTT. The encoded protein is CASSVAAAMNTEAFF.

This clone is a singleton in its sample. V and J are TRBV6-6 and TRBJ2-1; TRBD1 is a possible D gene (6 bases). CDR1 and CDR2 from the germline V gene are MNHNY and SVGAGI (reference sequence). The CDR3 length is 15 residues. V was shortened by 5 bases and J by 2 bases, with 13 bases between the two germline ends. Here the CDR3 reads CASSLTGSPYNEQFF. CDR3 nucleotides: TGTGCCAGCAGTCTCACAGGGTCGCCCTACAATGAGCAGTTCTTC.

The chain joins TRBV19 to TRBJ1-1, with D unresolved. Trimming removed 6 bases at V and 7 bases at J, with 27 bases between. This CDR3 comprises 17 residues. Germline values: CDR1 LNHDA, CDR2 SQIVND (reference sequence). The CDR3 DNA follows: TGTGCCAGTAGGCCCCGGGCCCGCTCTATGACCTGGGTTGAAGCTTTCTTT. Protein sequence: CASRPRARSMTWVEAFF. Drawing the rest from reference TRBV19 and TRBJ1-1, the complete variable domain is DGGITQSPKYLFRKEGQNVTLSCEQNLNHDAMYWYRQDPGQGLRLIYYSQIVNDFQKGDIAEGYSVSREKKESFPLTVTSAQKNPTAFYLCASRPRARSMTWVEAFFGQGTRLTVV.

V is TRBV30 and J is TRBJ1-1; TRBD1 aligns across 7 bases. The germline V gene encodes CDR1 GTSNPN and CDR2 SVGIG (reference sequence). The CDR3 has 13 amino acids. V trimming: 3 bases; J trimming: 8 bases; junction bases outside the gene matches: 9. For the CDR3, the DNA is TGTGCCTGGAGCCTAAGAGGGGGCTGGGAAGCTTTCTTT. Encoded protein: CAWSLRGGWEAFF.

This clone was counted a single time. V is TRBV5-1 and J is TRBJ2-7; D gene uncertain. The CDR3 loop spans 16 amino acids. Trimming shortened V by 0 bases and J by 4 bases, and 17 bases separated the two germline ends. CDR1 and CDR2 (germline): SGHRS, YFSETQ. CDR3 bases: TGCGCCAGCAGCTTGGCCCCTTTAGTAATGGAATACGAGCAGTACTTC. As protein: CASSLAPLVMEYEQYF. Variable domain in full (rest from reference TRBV5-1 and TRBJ2-7): KAGVTQTPRYLIKTRGQQVTLSCSPISGHRSVSWYQQTPGQGLQFLFEYFSETQRNKGNFPGRFSGRQFSNSRSEMNVSTLELGDSALYLCASSLAPLVMEYEQYFGPGTRLTVT.